Below are 15 T cell receptor beta chains sequenced from a single sample in a study of response to subunit inactivated influenza vaccine. TCRdb reanalysed the RT-PCR reads using MiXCR and keeps one entry per CDR3 protein. The table shows hundreds of thousands of distinct CDR3 sequences, with approximately 15% occurring only once. The sequencing here drew on PBMCs from blood, taken 14 to 15 days before vaccination. The origin of the receptors is a middle-aged man who received an inactivated influenza vaccine.

This clonotype was seen ten or more times. V gene TRBV29-1 combines with J gene TRBJ2-1, with TRBD1 as a possible D gene (6 bases). V lost 7 bases and J lost 6, with 13 bases in between. The germline gives CDR1 SQVTM, CDR2 ANQGSEA. This CDR3 has 12 residues. DNA of the CDR3: TGCAGCGCCCGGACAGACCGCAATGAGCAGTTCTTC. This translates into CSARTDRNEQFF.

This clonotype has just a few counts. The chain couples TRBV5-1 to TRBJ2-1, with D perhaps matching TRBD1 (6 bases). CDR1 SGHRS and CDR2 YFSETQ come from the germline V gene. The CDR3 covers 14 residues. With 2 bases removed from V and 4 bases from J, the gap between germline ends came to 10 bases. CDR3 in amino acids: CASSFRQGYNEQFF. The CDR3, as DNA: TGCGCCAGCAGCTTCCGTCAGGGGTACAATGAGCAGTTCTTC.

This clonotype was detected many times. The chain joins TRBV7-3 to TRBJ2-1; 10 bases line up with TRBD2. Germline values: CDR1 SGHTA, CDR2 FQGTGA. V was clipped by 2 bases and J by 8 bases; unmatched bases: 9. The CDR3 is 16 residues long. CDR3 in amino acids: CASSLWASGSADEQFF. The CDR3 DNA sequence: TGTGCCAGCAGCTTATGGGCTAGCGGGAGTGCGGATGAGCAGTTCTTC.

The CDR3 DNA reads TGTGCCAGCAGCCCGGGGAGGGGTTCGGATGGGGCCAACGTCCTGACTTTC. Protein sequence: CASSPGRGSDGANVLTF. The J gene is TRBJ2-6, the V gene TRBV7-2; 7 bases align to TRBD2. Germline values: CDR1 SGHTA, CDR2 FQGNSA. V lost 5 bases and J lost 3; bases outside the gene matches: 10. The CDR3 consists of 17 residues. The full variable domain, rest sourced from reference TRBV7-2 and TRBJ2-6, is GAGVSQSPSNKVTEKGKDVELRCDPISGHTALYWYRQSLGQGLEFLIYFQGNSAPDKSGLPSDRFSAERTGGSVSTLTIQRTQQEDSAVYLCASSPGRGSDGANVLTFGAGSRLTVL.

This clonotype has more than one count but fewer than ten. The J gene is TRBJ2-7, the V gene TRBV4-3; D call uncertain. Per the germline V gene, CDR1 is LGHNA and CDR2 is YSLEER. V was cut by 1 base and J by 1 base, with 8 bases left in between. The CDR3 extends over 14 amino acids. The CDR3 protein is CASSQGLRSYEQYF. The DNA for the CDR3 is TGCGCCAGCAGCCAAGGTCTCAGATCCTACGAGCAGTACTTC.

The chain joins TRBV4-1 to TRBJ2-1, with 10 bases matching TRBD1. The CDR3 has 16 residues. Per germline, CDR1 MGHRA and CDR2 YSYEKL. V gave up 4 bases and J gave up 4 bases; unmatched junction bases: 7. This chain's CDR3 is CASSPEAGQGYNEQFF. The CDR3 DNA reads as TGCGCCAGCAGCCCTGAAGCGGGACAGGGGTACAATGAGCAGTTCTTC.

The rearrangement joins TRBV24-1 to TRBJ2-3; D may be TRBD2 (6 bases). Per the germline V gene, CDR1 is KGHDR and CDR2 is SFDVKD. V lost 2 bases to trimming and J lost 2 bases, with 16 bases between them. This CDR3 is 17 amino acids long. CDR3 coding DNA: TGTGCCACCAGTGATTCGACCCTAGCGATAACCACAGATACGCAGTATTTT. Translated: CATSDSTLAITTDTQYF.

The rearrangement uses TRBV7-6 and TRBJ2-1, with 7 positions matching TRBD1. The J segment lost 7 bases and the V segment lost 1 base, leaving 10 bases of the junction unmatched. The germline CDR1 and CDR2 sequences are SGHVS and FNYEAQ. This CDR3 has 16 amino acids. In DNA form, the CDR3 reads TGTGCCAGCAGCTTAGAAGGGGGCAACAGGGAAAATGAGCAGTTCTTC. This gives the protein CASSLEGGNRENEQFF. The entire variable domain, with the rest obtained from reference TRBV7-6 and TRBJ2-1, is as follows: GAGVSQSPRYKVTKRGQDVALRCDPISGHVSLYWYRQALGQGPEFLTYFNYEAQQDKSGLPNDRFSAERPEGSISTLTIQRTEQRDSAMYRCASSLEGGNRENEQFFGPGTRLTVL.

V gene TRBV7-3 combines with J gene TRBJ2-1; D is perhaps TRBD1 (6 bases). Germline V gene data show CDR1 as SGHTA and CDR2 as FQGTGA. Trimming stripped 0 bases from V and 5 bases from J, with 14 bases between. CDR3 length: 16 amino acids. The CDR3 is CASSLTGPGANNEQFF. The CDR3 bases are TGTGCCAGCAGCTTAACTGGGCCAGGGGCTAACAATGAGCAGTTCTTC.

The table lists this clonotype with a few counts. The chain recombines TRBV10-2 with TRBJ2-7; 11 bases agree with TRBD2. The CDR3 covers 20 residues. Germline CDR1 is WSHSY and CDR2 is SAAADI. The J segment lost 0 bases and the V segment lost 3 bases, leaving 16 bases of the junction unmatched. The CDR3 sequence: CASSDLRNLAGGASSYEQYF. CDR3 coding DNA: TGCGCCAGCAGTGACTTACGGAACCTAGCGGGGGGCGCCAGCTCCTACGAGCAGTACTTC.

The table lists this clonotype with a few counts. The genes are TRBV4-3 and TRBJ2-3; D gene uncertain. V was clipped by 0 bases and J by 2 bases, with 6 bases between them. Germline V gives CDR1 LGHNA, CDR2 YSLEER. The CDR3 is made up of 14 amino acids. The CDR3 sequence: CASSQESYTDTQYF. The CDR3 nucleotides are TGCGCCAGCAGCCAAGAATCTTACACAGATACGCAGTATTTT.

This chain uses TRBV18 with TRBJ2-7; the D gene could be TRBD1 or TRBD2 (5 bases each). The ends were cut back, 3 bases at V and 7 bases at J, with 16 bases in the middle. This CDR3 has 14 amino acids. CDR1 and CDR2 from the germline V gene are KGHSH and LQKENI. CDR3 amino acids: CASSPGRGAWEQYF. CDR3 nucleotide sequence: TGTGCCAGCTCACCGGGGAGAGGGGCATGGGAGCAGTACTTC.

The chain uses TRBV4-1 and TRBJ2-4; 7 bases are shared with TRBD1. This CDR3 is 15 amino acids long. V lost 1 base, J lost 9 bases, and 9 bases stayed unmatched. Per the germline V gene, CDR1 is MGHRA and CDR2 is YSYEKL. CDR3 nucleotides: TGCGCCAGCAGCCAAGCCGAGGGGGCCGAGGGCATTCAGTACTTC. Translated: CASSQAEGAEGIQYF.

This chain connects TRBV7-3 to TRBJ2-5, with no clear D. V gave up 5 bases and J gave up 5 bases, with 12 bases separating them. The germline CDR1 and CDR2 sequences are SGHTA and FQGTGA. There are 13 residues in the CDR3. In DNA, the CDR3 is TGTGCCAGCAGCCAACAAAATCGGGAGACCCAGTACTTC. Its protein is CASSQQNRETQYF.

The chain employs TRBV20-1 and TRBJ1-1, with 9 nucleotides matching TRBD1. The junction had 8 bases not matched to a gene; V was cut back by 0 bases and J by 12 bases. This CDR3 contains 13 residues. Germline V gene sequence: CDR1 DFQATT, CDR2 SNEGSKA (reference sequence). CDR3 nucleotide sequence: TGCAGTGCTAGAGAAGAGGGACAGGGCGGGACTTTCTTT. Amino acid sequence: CSAREEGQGGTFF.